The 11 T cell receptor beta chains reported below all come from one sample, sequenced in a study of cytomegalovirus exposure and HLA in healthy donors. A multiplex PCR was run with 60 Vbeta primers and 13 Jbeta primers. Profiling relied on immunoSEQ multiplex PCR, and the TCRdb table lists in-frame clones only, not all of them. The repertoire holds roughly 190,000 clones, with 75% to 85% as singletons. Sequencing used PBMCs. The receptors shown here come from a woman aged 45 to 65 in good health and CMV-seronegative.

V usage is TRBV5-5 and J usage is TRBJ1-2, with 8 bases aligning to TRBD1. Germline V gives CDR1 SGHKS, CDR2 YYEKEE (reference sequence). The V and J ends lost 3 bases and 3 bases, in that order; junction bases with no gene match: 13. This CDR3 comprises 17 residues. The CDR3 DNA follows: TGTGCCAGCAGCTCCGGAGTGGGGACAGGAAGCTACTATGGCTACACCTTC. It encodes CASSSGVGTGSYYGYTF.

This sequence joins TRBV9 and TRBJ2-2, with a tentative D call TRBD2 (6 bases). V lost 0 bases, J lost 2 bases, and 8 bases lay in between. Germline CDR1 and CDR2: SGDLS and YYNGEE. The CDR3 loop spans 15 amino acids. CDR3 residues: CASSVGDLNTGELFF. CDR3 in DNA: TGTGCCAGCAGCGTAGGGGACTTAAACACCGGGGAGCTGTTTTTT.

The count of this clone is one. The genes are TRBV6-5 and TRBJ2-7; TRBD2 agrees at 9 bases. The germline V gene encodes CDR1 MNHEY and CDR2 SVGAGI. The CDR3 spans 15 residues. With V trimmed by 6 bases and J by 2 bases, 8 bases remained unmatched. CDR3 DNA: TGTGCCAGCAGACACGGACTAGCGCCGGCCTACGAGCAGTACTTC. Protein: CASRHGLAPAYEQYF.

The gene calls are TRBV5-1 and TRBJ2-5; TRBD1 matches 8 bases. There are 13 residues in the CDR3. The trim removed 6 bases at V and 3 bases at J, leaving 4 bases unmatched. The germline gives CDR1 SGHRS, CDR2 YFSETQ. The DNA for the CDR3 is TGCGCCAGCACCAGGGGGCAAAAAGAGACCCAGTACTTC. Protein: CASTRGQKETQYF.

This clone was counted a few times. This chain connects TRBV5-6 to TRBJ2-7, with D possibly TRBD2 on 5 matching bases. CDR1 SGHDT and CDR2 YYEEEE come from the germline V gene. Deletions cut 6 bases from V and 2 bases from J, with 12 bases between. The CDR3 sequence is 13 residues long. For the CDR3, the DNA is TGTGCCAGCATGGGAGAGGCCACCTACGAGCAGTACTTC. Protein sequence: CASMGEATYEQYF.

This chain connects TRBV6-6 to TRBJ1-2; 10 bases line up with TRBD1. J lost 6 bases, V lost 2 bases, and 3 bases had no gene match. The CDR3 sequence is 14 residues long. CDR1 and CDR2 from the germline V gene are MNHNY and SVGAGI (reference sequence). CDR3 loop: CASSYGGQGHGYTF. The CDR3 DNA follows: TGTGCCAGCAGTTACGGGGGACAGGGGCATGGCTACACCTTC.

V is TRBV5-4 and J is TRBJ2-3, with D maybe TRBD1 (6 bases). The germline gives CDR1 SGHNT, CDR2 YYREEE (reference sequence). The CDR3 length is 14 residues. The V gene lost 6 bases and the J gene lost 2 bases, with 13 bases spanning the gap. For the CDR3, the DNA is TGTGCCAGCATCCCCCAGGGGACCACAGATACGCAGTATTTT. Translated: CASIPQGTTDTQYF.

The CDR3 spells CASRKAGGSYNEQFF. CDR3 coding DNA: TGTGCCAGCAGGAAAGCGGGGGGCTCCTACAATGAGCAGTTCTTC. The chain combines TRBV11-2 with TRBJ2-1; 9 bases are shared with TRBD2. After removal of 6 bases from V and 0 bases from J, the junction contained 3 bases not matched to a gene. The CDR3 spans 15 residues. Per the germline V gene, CDR1 is SGHAT and CDR2 is FQNNGV.

The genes are TRBV19 and TRBJ2-7; D might be TRBD1 (6 bases). Between the trimmed V and J ends, which lost 5 bases and 0 bases, there was a span of 20 bases. This CDR3 contains 17 residues. Per the germline V gene, CDR1 is LNHDA and CDR2 is SQIVND (reference sequence). The CDR3 loop reads CASSPDSRGRGSYEQYF. CDR3 nucleotides: TGTGCCAGTAGTCCAGACTCCAGGGGAAGAGGCTCCTACGAGCAGTACTTC.

The chain uses TRBV7-2 and TRBJ1-5; 9 bases match TRBD1. Germline-derived CDR1 and CDR2 are SGHTA and FQGNSA. The CDR3 sequence is 16 residues long. V trimming: 0 bases; J trimming: 6 bases; junction bases outside the gene matches: 6. The CDR3 sequence is CASSLAIGQGTQPQHF. CDR3 DNA: TGTGCCAGCAGCTTAGCTATCGGACAGGGGACTCAGCCCCAGCATTTT.

This chain joins TRBV6-5 and TRBJ1-2, with D perhaps TRBD1 (6 bases). Germline CDR1 is MNHEY and CDR2 is SVGAGI. The CDR3 contains 13 residues. V was clipped by 8 bases and J by 8 bases, with 18 bases between them. The CDR3 DNA follows: TGTGCCAGCTCCCTTGGGGGGGCGCGAGGCTACACCTTC. It is translated as CASSLGGARGYTF.